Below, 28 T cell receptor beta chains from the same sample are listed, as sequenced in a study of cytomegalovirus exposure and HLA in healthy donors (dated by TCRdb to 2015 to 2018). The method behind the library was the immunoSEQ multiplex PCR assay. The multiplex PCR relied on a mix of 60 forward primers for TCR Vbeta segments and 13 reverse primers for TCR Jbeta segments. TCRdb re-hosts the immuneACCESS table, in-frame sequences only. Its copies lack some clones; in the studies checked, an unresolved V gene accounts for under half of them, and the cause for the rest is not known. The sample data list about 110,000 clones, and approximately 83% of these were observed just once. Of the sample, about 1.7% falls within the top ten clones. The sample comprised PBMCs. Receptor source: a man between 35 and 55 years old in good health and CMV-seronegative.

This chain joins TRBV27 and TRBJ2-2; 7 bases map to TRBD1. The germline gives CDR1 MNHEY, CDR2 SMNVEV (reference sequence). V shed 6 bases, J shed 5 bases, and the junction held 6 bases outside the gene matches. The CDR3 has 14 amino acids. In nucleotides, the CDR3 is TGTGCCAGCAGACCGGGACAGTTAACCGGGGAGCTGTTTTTT. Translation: CASRPGQLTGELFF.

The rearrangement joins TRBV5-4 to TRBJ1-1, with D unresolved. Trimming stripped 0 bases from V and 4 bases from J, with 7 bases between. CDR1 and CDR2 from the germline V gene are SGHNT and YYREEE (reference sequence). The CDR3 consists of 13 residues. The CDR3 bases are TGTGCCAGCAGCTTGGGACGGGGCACTGAAGCTTTCTTT. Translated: CASSLGRGTEAFF.

The CDR3 DNA is TGTGCCAGCAGTGAGAGGCAGGTCGGAGGAAATTCACCCCTCCACTTT. Translating gives CASSERQVGGNSPLHF. The V gene is TRBV2, the J gene TRBJ1-6; unclear D gene. Germline CDR1 and CDR2: SNHLY and FYNNEI. The ends were cut back, 3 bases at V and 7 bases at J, with 16 bases in the middle. The CDR3 contains 16 residues.

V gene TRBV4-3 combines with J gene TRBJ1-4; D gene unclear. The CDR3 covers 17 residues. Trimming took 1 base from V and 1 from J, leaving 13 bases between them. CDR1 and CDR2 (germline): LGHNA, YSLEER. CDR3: CASSQVVGGRTNEKLFF. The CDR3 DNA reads TGCGCCAGCAGCCAAGTCGTAGGAGGACGAACTAATGAAAAACTGTTTTTT.

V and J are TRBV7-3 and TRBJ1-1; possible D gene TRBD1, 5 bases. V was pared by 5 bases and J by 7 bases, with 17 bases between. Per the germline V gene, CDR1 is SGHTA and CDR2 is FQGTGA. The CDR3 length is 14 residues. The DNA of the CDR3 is TGTGCCAGCAGCCCTCATGCGGGGCGAGGTGAAGCTTTCTTT. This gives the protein CASSPHAGRGEAFF.

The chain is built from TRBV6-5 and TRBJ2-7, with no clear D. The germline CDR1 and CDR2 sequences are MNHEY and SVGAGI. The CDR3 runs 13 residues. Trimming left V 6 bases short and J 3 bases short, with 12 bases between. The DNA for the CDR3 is TGTGCCAGCAGAAACCCCACCTACTACGAGCAGTACTTC. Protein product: CASRNPTYYEQYF.

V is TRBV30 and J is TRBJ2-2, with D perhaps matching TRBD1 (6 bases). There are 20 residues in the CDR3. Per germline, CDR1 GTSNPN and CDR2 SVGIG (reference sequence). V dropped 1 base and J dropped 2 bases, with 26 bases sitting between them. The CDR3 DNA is TGTGCCTGGAGTGCCCTCACTTGGACAGCAATGACAGTAAACACCGGGGAGCTGTTTTTT. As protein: CAWSALTWTAMTVNTGELFF. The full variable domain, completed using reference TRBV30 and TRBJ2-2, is SQTIHQWPATLVQPVGSPLSLECTVEGTSNPNLYWYRQAAGRGLQLLFYSVGIGQISSEVPQNLSASRPQDRQFILSSKKLLLSDSGFYLCAWSALTWTAMTVNTGELFFGEGSRLTVL.

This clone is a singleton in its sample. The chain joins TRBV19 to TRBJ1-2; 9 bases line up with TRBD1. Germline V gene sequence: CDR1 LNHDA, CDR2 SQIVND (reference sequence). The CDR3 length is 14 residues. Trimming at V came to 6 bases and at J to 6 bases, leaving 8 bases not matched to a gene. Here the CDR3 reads CASSQAGTGNGYTF. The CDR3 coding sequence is TGTGCCAGTAGCCAGGCCGGGACAGGGAATGGCTACACCTTC.

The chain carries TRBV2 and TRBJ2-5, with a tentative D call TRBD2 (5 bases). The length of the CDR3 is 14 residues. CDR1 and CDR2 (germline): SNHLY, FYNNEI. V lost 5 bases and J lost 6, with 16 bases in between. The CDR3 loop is CASSLQGGVKTQYF. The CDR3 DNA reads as TGTGCCAGCAGTTTACAAGGAGGTGTAAAGACCCAGTACTTC.

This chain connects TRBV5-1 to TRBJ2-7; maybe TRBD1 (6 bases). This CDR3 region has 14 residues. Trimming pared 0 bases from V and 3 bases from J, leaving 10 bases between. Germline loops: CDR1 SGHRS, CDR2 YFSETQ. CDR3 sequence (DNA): TGCGCCAGCAGCTTGGCGGGGACAATCTACGAGCAGTACTTC. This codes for CASSLAGTIYEQYF.

CDR3: CASSYRRTDDGYTF. The CDR3 DNA follows: TGTGCCAGCAGTTACAGAAGGACAGACGACGGCTACACCTTC. The J gene is TRBJ1-2, the V gene TRBV6-6; D is possibly TRBD1 (6 bases). The V end lost 2 bases, the J end lost 8 bases, and 15 bases lay between the germline ends. Germline assignment: CDR1 MNHNY and CDR2 SVGAGI (reference sequence). The CDR3 spans 14 residues.

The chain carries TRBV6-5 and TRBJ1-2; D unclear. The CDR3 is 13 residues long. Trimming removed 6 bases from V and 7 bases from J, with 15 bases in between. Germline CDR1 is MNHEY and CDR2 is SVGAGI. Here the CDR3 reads CASRAEASSGYTF. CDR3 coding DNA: TGTGCCAGCAGGGCTGAGGCTTCGAGTGGCTACACCTTC.

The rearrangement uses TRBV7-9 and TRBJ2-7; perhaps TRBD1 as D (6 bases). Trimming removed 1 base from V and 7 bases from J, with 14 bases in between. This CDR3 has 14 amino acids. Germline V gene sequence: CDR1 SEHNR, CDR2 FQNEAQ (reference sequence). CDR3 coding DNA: TGTGCCAGCAGCTTAGGGGGGCTGTACCCAGAGCAGTACTTC. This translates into CASSLGGLYPEQYF.

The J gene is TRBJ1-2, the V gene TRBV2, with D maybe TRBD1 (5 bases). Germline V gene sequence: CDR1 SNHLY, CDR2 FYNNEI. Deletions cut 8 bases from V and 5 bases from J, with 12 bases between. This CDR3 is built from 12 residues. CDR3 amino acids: CASGGTDYGYTF. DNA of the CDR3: TGTGCCAGCGGGGGGACGGATTATGGCTACACCTTC.

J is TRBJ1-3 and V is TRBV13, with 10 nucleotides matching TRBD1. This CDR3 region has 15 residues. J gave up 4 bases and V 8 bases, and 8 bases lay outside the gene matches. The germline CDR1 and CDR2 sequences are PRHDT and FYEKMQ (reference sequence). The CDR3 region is CASRTGGMFGNTIYF. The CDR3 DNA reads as TGTGCCAGCCGGACAGGGGGAATGTTCGGAAACACCATATATTTT.

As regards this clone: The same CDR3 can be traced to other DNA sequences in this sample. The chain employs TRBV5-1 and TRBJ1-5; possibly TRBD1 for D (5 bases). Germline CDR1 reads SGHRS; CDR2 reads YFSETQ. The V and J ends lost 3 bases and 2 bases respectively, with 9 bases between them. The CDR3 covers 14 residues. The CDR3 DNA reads TGCGCCAGCAGCTCGGAAGGGGGCAATCAGCCCCAGCATTTT. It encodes CASSSEGGNQPQHF.

The CDR3 reads CASTPDRGRTDTQYF. CDR3 bases: TGTGCCAGCACCCCAGACAGGGGCAGAACAGATACGCAGTATTTT. The chain combines TRBV5-4 with TRBJ2-3; TRBD1 agrees at 8 bases. CDR3 size: 15 residues. V lost 6 bases, J lost 3 bases, and 9 bases stayed unmatched. CDR1 SGHNT and CDR2 YYREEE come from the germline V gene (reference sequence).

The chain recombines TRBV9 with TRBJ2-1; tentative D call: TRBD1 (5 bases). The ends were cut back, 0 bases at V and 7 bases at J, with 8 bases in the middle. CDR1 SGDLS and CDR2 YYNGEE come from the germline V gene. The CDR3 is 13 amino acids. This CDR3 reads CASSVAAGNEQFF. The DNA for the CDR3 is TGTGCCAGCAGCGTAGCGGCAGGGAATGAGCAGTTCTTC.

DNA for the CDR3: TGTGCCAGCATTACAGGGGGGAAACTGTTTTTT. Protein: CASITGGKLFF. The rearrangement uses TRBV2 and TRBJ1-4, with TRBD1 identical over 8 bases. The CDR3 extends over 11 amino acids. Germline V gene lookup returns CDR1 SNHLY and CDR2 FYNNEI. V was clipped by 7 bases and J by 11 bases; unmatched bases: 3.

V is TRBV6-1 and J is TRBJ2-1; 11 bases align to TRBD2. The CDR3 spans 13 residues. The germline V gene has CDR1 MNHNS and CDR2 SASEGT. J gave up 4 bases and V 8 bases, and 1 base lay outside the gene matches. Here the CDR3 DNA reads TGTGCCAGCTTAGCGGGGGGGTACAATGAGCAGTTCTTC. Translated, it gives CASLAGGYNEQFF.

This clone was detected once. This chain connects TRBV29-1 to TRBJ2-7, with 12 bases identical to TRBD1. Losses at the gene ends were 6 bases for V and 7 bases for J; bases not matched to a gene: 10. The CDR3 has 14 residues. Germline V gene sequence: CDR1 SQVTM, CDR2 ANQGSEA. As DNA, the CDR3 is TGCAGCGTAGCTACGGGACAGGGGGCTGGAGAGCAGTACTTC. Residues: CSVATGQGAGEQYF.

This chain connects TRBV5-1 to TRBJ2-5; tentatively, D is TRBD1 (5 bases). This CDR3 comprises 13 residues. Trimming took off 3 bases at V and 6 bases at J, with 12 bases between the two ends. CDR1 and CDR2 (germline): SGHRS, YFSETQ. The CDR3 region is CASSSTDLKTQYF. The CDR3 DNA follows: TGCGCCAGCAGCTCGACAGATCTGAAGACCCAGTACTTC. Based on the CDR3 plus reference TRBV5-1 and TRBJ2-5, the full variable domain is KAGVTQTPRYLIKTRGQQVTLSCSPISGHRSVSWYQQTPGQGLQFLFEYFSETQRNKGNFPGRFSGRQFSNSRSEMNVSTLELGDSALYLCASSSTDLKTQYFGPGTRLLVL.

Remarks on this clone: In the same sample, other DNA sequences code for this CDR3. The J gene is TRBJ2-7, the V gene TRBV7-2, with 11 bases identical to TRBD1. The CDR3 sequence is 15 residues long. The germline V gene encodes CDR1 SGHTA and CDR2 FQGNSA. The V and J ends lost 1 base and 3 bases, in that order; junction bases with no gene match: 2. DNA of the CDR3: TGTGCCAGCAGCTTAGGGACAGGGGGCCTCTACGAGCAGTACTTC. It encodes CASSLGTGGLYEQYF.

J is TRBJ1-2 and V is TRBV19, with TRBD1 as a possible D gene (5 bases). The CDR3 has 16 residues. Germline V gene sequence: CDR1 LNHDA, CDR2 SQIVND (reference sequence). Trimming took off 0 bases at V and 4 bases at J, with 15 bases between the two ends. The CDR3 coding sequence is TGTGCCAGTAGTATAGATCGGACAATTCCTACCTATGGCTACACCTTC. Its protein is CASSIDRTIPTYGYTF. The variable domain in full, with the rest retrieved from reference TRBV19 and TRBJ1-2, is DGGITQSPKYLFRKEGQNVTLSCEQNLNHDAMYWYRQDPGQGLRLIYYSQIVNDFQKGDIAEGYSVSREKKESFPLTVTSAQKNPTAFYLCASSIDRTIPTYGYTFGSGTRLTVV.

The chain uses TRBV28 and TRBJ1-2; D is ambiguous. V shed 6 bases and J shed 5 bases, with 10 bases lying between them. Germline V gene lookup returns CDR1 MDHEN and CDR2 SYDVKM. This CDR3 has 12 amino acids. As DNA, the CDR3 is TGTGCCAGCAGCCCGCAGTGGTATGGCTACACCTTC. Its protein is CASSPQWYGYTF.

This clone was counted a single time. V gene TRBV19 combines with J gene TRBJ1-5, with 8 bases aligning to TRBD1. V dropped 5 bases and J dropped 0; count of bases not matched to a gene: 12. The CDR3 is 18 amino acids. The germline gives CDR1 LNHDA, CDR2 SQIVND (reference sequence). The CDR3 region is CASSHGTGGTGSNQPQHF. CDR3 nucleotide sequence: TGTGCCAGTAGTCACGGGACAGGAGGTACGGGTAGCAATCAGCCCCAGCATTTT.

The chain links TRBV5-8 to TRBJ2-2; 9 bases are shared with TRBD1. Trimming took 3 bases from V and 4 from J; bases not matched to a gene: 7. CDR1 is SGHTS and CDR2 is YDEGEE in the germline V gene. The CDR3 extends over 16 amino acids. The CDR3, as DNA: TGTGCCAGCAGCTATACCGGGACAGGGACCACCGGGGAGCTGTTTTTT. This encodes CASSYTGTGTTGELFF.

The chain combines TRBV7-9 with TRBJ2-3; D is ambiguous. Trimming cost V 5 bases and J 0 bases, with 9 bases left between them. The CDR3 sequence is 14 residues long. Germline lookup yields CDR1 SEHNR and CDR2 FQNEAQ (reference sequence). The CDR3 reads CASSPSTSTDTQYF. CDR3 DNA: TGTGCCAGCAGCCCATCGACTAGCACAGATACGCAGTATTTT. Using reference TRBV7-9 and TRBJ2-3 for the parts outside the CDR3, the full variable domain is DTGVSQNPRHKITKRGQNVTFRCDPISEHNRLYWYRQTLGQGPEFLTYFQNEAQLEKSRLLSDRFSAERPKGSFSTLEIQRTEQGDSAMYLCASSPSTSTDTQYFGPGTRLTVL.